These 21 T cell receptor beta chains were sequenced from one sample in a study of shared clonotypes between healthy human individuals. Here immunoSEQ multiplex PCR was the method, and the copy in TCRdb shows in-frame clones only, minus some. Here the sample spans approximately 1.4 million clones, approximately 98% being singletons. Specimen: naive CD4+ T cells sorted from blood. Subset meaning: CD45RA+ positively selected. The source of these receptors is a young man in good health.

The chain links TRBV7-6 to TRBJ2-7, with D hard to call. There are 14 residues in the CDR3. Per the germline V gene, CDR1 is SGHVS and CDR2 is FNYEAQ. The V end lost 1 base, the J end lost 0 bases, and 7 bases lay between the germline ends. CDR3 in amino acids: CASSLGVPSYEQYF. The CDR3 nucleotides read TGTGCCAGCAGCTTAGGTGTTCCCTCCTACGAGCAGTACTTC.

This clone was detected only once. The gene calls are TRBV5-4 and TRBJ2-7; maybe TRBD2 (6 bases). The ends were cut back, 1 base at V and 0 bases at J, with 11 bases in the middle. Germline CDR1 and CDR2: SGHNT and YYREEE (reference sequence). The CDR3 runs 15 residues. The CDR3, as DNA: TGTGCCAGCAGCTTGATGACCGGGGGCTCCTACGAGCAGTACTTC. This translates into CASSLMTGGSYEQYF.

The chain joins TRBV19 to TRBJ2-5, with 8 bases fitting TRBD2. The CDR3 contains 17 residues. V trimming: 5 bases; J trimming: 2 bases; junction bases outside the gene matches: 13. The germline gives CDR1 LNHDA, CDR2 SQIVND (reference sequence). CDR3 coding DNA: TGTGCCAGTAGTCAGTTCGCAGCGGGAGCCACGCAAGAGACCCAGTACTTC. Translation: CASSQFAAGATQETQYF. Filled out from reference TRBV19 and TRBJ2-5, the complete variable domain reads DGGITQSPKYLFRKEGQNVTLSCEQNLNHDAMYWYRQDPGQGLRLIYYSQIVNDFQKGDIAEGYSVSREKKESFPLTVTSAQKNPTAFYLCASSQFAAGATQETQYFGPGTRLLVL.

The chain combines TRBV7-3 with TRBJ2-2; possible D gene TRBD1, 6 bases. Germline CDR1 reads SGHTA; CDR2 reads FQGTGA. The CDR3 is made up of 14 amino acids. The ends were cut back, 1 base at V and 6 bases at J, with 9 bases in the middle. CDR3 DNA: TGTGCCAGCAGCTTAAACAGGGTGGCCGGGGAGCTGTTTTTT. It encodes CASSLNRVAGELFF.

This rearrangement joins TRBV21-1 to TRBJ2-1. TRBV21-1 is designated a pseudogene. This CDR3 has 13 amino acids. The CDR3 DNA follows: TGTGCCAGCCTCAGGGAGATTTACAATGAGCAGTTCTTC. Its translation: CASLREIYNEQFF.

The J gene is TRBJ2-1, the V gene TRBV18, with D possibly matching TRBD1 (7 bases). The CDR3 has 14 residues. The V end lost 4 bases, the J end lost 8 bases, and 15 bases lay between the germline ends. Germline V lookup: CDR1 KGHSH, CDR2 LQKENI. CDR3 in DNA: TGTGCCAGCTCACAACGCAGGGGGGTGCATGAGCAGTTCTTC. Protein: CASSQRRGVHEQFF.

The V call is TRBV11-2, the J call TRBJ1-2, with TRBD1 identical over 9 bases. V gave up 5 bases and J gave up 6 bases; unmatched junction bases: 4. The CDR3 covers 13 residues. In germline, CDR1 is SGHAT, CDR2 FQNNGV. CDR3 sequence (DNA): TGTGCCAGCAGCATAACAGGGGGCGATGGCTACACCTTC. It yields the protein CASSITGGDGYTF.

The rearrangement joins TRBV19 to TRBJ2-7; D call uncertain. The CDR3 sequence is 16 residues long. The V gene's germline CDR1 is LNHDA and CDR2 SQIVND (reference sequence). The V and J ends lost 7 bases and 3 bases respectively, with 22 bases between them. The CDR3 sequence is CASTPNRGSWDYEQYF. The CDR3, as DNA: TGTGCCAGTACCCCAAATCGAGGTTCCTGGGACTACGAGCAGTACTTC.

This sequence joins TRBV29-1 and TRBJ2-5; perhaps TRBD1 as D (6 bases). Trimming took 4 bases from V and 1 from J, leaving 16 bases between them. The CDR3 spans 15 residues. From germline, CDR1 is SQVTM and CDR2 ANQGSEA. CDR3 region: CSVVLAGAFQETQYF. The CDR3 DNA reads as TGCAGCGTTGTTTTGGCAGGGGCGTTCCAAGAGACCCAGTACTTC.

For this clone: Other DNA sequences in this specimen translate into the identical CDR3. The chain couples TRBV5-1 to TRBJ2-7; tentatively, D is TRBD1 (6 bases). The CDR3 is 14 amino acids. Per germline, CDR1 SGHRS and CDR2 YFSETQ. Deletions cut 5 bases from V and 3 bases from J, with 15 bases between. The CDR3 protein is CASSDRTGFYEQYF. The DNA of the CDR3 is TGCGCCAGCAGTGATCGCACAGGGTTCTACGAGCAGTACTTC.

This clone was counted a single time. This chain joins TRBV7-6 and TRBJ2-7, with a tentative D call TRBD2 (5 bases). Germline CDR1 is SGHVS and CDR2 is FNYEAQ. Trimming took 4 bases from V and 6 from J, leaving 16 bases between them. This CDR3 has 14 amino acids. The CDR3 loop reads CASSSYSRGSEQYF. For the CDR3, the DNA is TGTGCCAGCAGCTCATATTCCCGGGGATCCGAGCAGTACTTC.

J is TRBJ2-7 and V is TRBV7-9, with D possibly TRBD1 on 6 matching bases. Trimming took 5 bases from V and 5 from J, leaving 10 bases between them. The CDR3 length is 12 residues. In germline, CDR1 is SEHNR, CDR2 FQNEAQ (reference sequence). CDR3 in DNA: TGTGCCAGCAGCCTAACAGGGAACGAGCAGTACTTC. Its translation: CASSLTGNEQYF.

This chain connects TRBV19 to TRBJ2-2, with 8 bases aligning to TRBD2. The CDR3 is 15 residues long. Germline V gene sequence: CDR1 LNHDA, CDR2 SQIVND (reference sequence). The V and J ends lost 6 bases and 6 bases, in that order; junction bases with no gene match: 9. CDR3 DNA sequence: TGTGCCAGTAGCAATGTGGGACTAGGTTCCGGGGAGCTGTTTTTT. This codes for CASSNVGLGSGELFF.

Concerning this clone itself: The sample carries other DNA sequences with the same CDR3. The chain recombines TRBV18 with TRBJ1-1, with TRBD1 matching 8 bases. The CDR3 contains 14 residues. V was pared by 4 bases and J by 3 bases, with 4 bases of the junction left unmatched. Germline CDR1 is KGHSH and CDR2 is LQKENI. As DNA, the CDR3 is TGTGCCAGCTCACAGCAGGGGGCCGACACTGAAGCTTTCTTT. Translated, it gives CASSQQGADTEAFF.

The chain recombines TRBV29-1 with TRBJ2-1; 9 bases match TRBD2. J gave up 7 bases and V 5 bases, and 12 bases lay outside the gene matches. The CDR3 spans 15 residues. Germline loops: CDR1 SQVTM, CDR2 ANQGSEA. The CDR3 sequence: CSVRGRAAILNEQFF. The CDR3 DNA is TGCAGCGTTCGCGGGAGGGCGGCTATTTTGAATGAGCAGTTCTTC.

The chain uses TRBV27 and TRBJ1-2; TRBD1 matches 7 bases. Germline V gives CDR1 MNHEY, CDR2 SMNVEV (reference sequence). V trimming: 10 bases; J trimming: 2 bases; junction bases outside the gene matches: 7. The CDR3 has 13 amino acids. Written as DNA, the CDR3 is TGTGCCACCCAGGGGGAGGTGAACTATGGCTACACCTTC. This sequence encodes CATQGEVNYGYTF.

This clone appeared a single time. The chain has TRBV5-1 and TRBJ2-2; tentatively, D is TRBD2 (6 bases). The CDR3 has 20 amino acids. The V end was cut by 2 bases, the J end by 1 base, with 24 bases between. Germline V lookup: CDR1 SGHRS, CDR2 YFSETQ. CDR3 sequence: CASSLAGIHRSGVNTGELFF. The CDR3 DNA is TGCGCCAGCAGCTTAGCCGGGATCCACCGTAGCGGAGTGAACACCGGGGAGCTGTTTTTT.

The chain employs TRBV15 and TRBJ2-2; D gene uncertain. Germline-derived CDR1 and CDR2 are LNHNV and YYDKDF (reference sequence). Trimming pared 11 bases from V and 4 bases from J, leaving 11 bases between. The CDR3 covers 12 residues. The CDR3 reads CASSRITGELFF. For the CDR3, the DNA is TGTGCCTCGAGCAGAATCACCGGGGAGCTGTTTTTT.

The chain uses TRBV7-6 and TRBJ1-2, with TRBD1 matching over 9 bases. This CDR3 comprises 13 residues. Losses at the gene ends were 5 bases for V and 6 bases for J; bases not matched to a gene: 4. In germline, CDR1 is SGHVS, CDR2 FNYEAQ. CDR3 in amino acids: CASSTRTGDGYTF. Here the CDR3 DNA reads TGTGCCAGCAGCACCCGGACAGGGGATGGCTACACCTTC.

The chain has TRBV18 and TRBJ1-2, with TRBD1 matching over 7 bases. Germline V CDR1 and CDR2: KGHSH, LQKENI. J was trimmed by 6 bases and V by 5 bases; bases with no gene match: 6. The CDR3 totals 13 residues. The CDR3, as DNA: TGTGCCAGCTCAACAGGGGTGCCCGATGGCTACACCTTC. Translating gives CASSTGVPDGYTF.

This chain joins TRBV9 and TRBJ1-3, with TRBD1 as a possible D gene (5 bases). V gave up 3 bases and J gave up 0 bases, with 22 bases separating them. CDR3 length: 19 amino acids. Per the germline V gene, CDR1 is SGDLS and CDR2 is YYNGEE. CDR3 sequence: CASSARPTGPIDSGNTIYF. The CDR3 bases are TGTGCCAGCAGCGCCCGACCCACAGGACCCATCGACTCTGGAAACACCATATATTTT.